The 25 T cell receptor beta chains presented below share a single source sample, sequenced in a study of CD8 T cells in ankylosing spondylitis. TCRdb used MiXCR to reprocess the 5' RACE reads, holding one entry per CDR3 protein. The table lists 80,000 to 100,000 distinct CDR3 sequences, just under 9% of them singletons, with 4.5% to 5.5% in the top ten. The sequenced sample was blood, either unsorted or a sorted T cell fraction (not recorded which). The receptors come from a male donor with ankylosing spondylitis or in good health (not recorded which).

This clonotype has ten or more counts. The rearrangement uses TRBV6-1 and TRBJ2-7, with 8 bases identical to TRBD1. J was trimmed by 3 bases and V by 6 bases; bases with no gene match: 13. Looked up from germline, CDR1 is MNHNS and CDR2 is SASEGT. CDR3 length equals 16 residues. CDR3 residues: CASSPRATGGIYEQYF. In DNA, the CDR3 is TGTGCCAGCAGCCCACGAGCAACAGGGGGTATCTACGAGCAGTACTTC.

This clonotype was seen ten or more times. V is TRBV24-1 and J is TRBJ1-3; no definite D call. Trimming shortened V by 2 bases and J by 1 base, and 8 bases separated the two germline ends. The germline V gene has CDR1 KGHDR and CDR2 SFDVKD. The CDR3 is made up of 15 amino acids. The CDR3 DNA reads TGTGCCACCAGTGATTCGGCCCTATCTGGAAACACCATATATTTT. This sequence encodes CATSDSALSGNTIYF.

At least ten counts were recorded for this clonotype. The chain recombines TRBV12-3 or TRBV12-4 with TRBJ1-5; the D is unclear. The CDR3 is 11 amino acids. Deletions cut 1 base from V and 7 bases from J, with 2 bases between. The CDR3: CASSLGQPQHF. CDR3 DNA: TGTGCCAGCAGTTTAGGCCAGCCCCAGCATTTT.

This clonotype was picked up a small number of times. CDR3 protein: CASSLTGVETQYF. The CDR3 DNA reads TGTGCCAGCAGCCTGACAGGGGTGGAGACCCAGTACTTC. The V gene is TRBV7-9, the J gene TRBJ2-5; 8 nucleotides align to TRBD1. The CDR3 extends over 13 amino acids. In germline, CDR1 is SEHNR, CDR2 FQNEAQ (reference sequence). V gave up 5 bases and J gave up 5 bases; unmatched junction bases: 4.

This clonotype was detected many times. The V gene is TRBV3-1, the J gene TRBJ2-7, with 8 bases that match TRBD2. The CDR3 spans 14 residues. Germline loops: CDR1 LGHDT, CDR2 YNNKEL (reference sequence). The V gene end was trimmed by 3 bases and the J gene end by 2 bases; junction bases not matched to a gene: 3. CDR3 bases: TGTGCCAGCAGCCACCGGGGGGGTACCTACGAGCAGTACTTC. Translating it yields CASSHRGGTYEQYF.

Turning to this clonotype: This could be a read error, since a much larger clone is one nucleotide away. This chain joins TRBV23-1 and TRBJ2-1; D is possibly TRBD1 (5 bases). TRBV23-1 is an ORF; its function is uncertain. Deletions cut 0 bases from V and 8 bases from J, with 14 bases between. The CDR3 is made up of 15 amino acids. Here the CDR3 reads CASSQSPQDRDEQFF. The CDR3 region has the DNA TGCGCCAGCAGTCAATCACCACAGGATCGGGATGAGCAGTTCTTC.

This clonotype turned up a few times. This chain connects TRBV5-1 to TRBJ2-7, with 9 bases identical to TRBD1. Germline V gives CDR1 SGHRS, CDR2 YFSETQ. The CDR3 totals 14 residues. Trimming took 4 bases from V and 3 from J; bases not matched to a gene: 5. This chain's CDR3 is CASSARQGVYEQYF. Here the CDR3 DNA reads TGCGCCAGCAGCGCTCGACAGGGGGTCTACGAGCAGTACTTC.

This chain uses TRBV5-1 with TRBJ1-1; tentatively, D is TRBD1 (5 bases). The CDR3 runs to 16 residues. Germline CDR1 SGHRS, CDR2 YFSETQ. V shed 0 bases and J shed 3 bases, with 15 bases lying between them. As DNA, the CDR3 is TGCGCCAGCAGCTTGGGGCACCGGGACTCTGACACTGAAGCTTTCTTT. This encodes CASSLGHRDSDTEAFF.

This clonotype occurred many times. Here the CDR3 DNA reads TGCAGTGCTAGAGTCGACTCCGTCAGGAAGAACACCGGGGAGCTGTTTTTT. This codes for CSARVDSVRKNTGELFF. The gene calls are TRBV20-1 and TRBJ2-2; D call uncertain. V dropped 1 base and J dropped 1 base, with 16 bases sitting between them. The CDR3 totals 17 residues. Germline-derived CDR1 and CDR2 are DFQATT and SNEGSKA (reference sequence).

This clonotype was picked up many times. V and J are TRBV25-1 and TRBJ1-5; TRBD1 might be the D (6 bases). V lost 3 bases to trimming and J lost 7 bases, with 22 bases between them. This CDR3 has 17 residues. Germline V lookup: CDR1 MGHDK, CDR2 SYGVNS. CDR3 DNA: TGTGCCAGCAGTGACCCGGGGTTCACAGGGAACGTACAGCCCCAGCATTTT. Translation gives CASSDPGFTGNVQPQHF.

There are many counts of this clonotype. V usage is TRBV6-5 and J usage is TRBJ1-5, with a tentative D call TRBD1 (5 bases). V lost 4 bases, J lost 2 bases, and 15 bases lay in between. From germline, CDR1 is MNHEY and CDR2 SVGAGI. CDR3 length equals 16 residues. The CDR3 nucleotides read TGTGCCAGCAGTTCCCCAGGGAGGGGTGGCAATCAGCCCCAGCATTTT. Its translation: CASSSPGRGGNQPQHF.

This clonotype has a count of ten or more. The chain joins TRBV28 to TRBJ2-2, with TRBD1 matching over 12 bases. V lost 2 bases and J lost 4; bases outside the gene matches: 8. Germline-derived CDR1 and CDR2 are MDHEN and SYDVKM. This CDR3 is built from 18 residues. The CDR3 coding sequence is TGTGCCAGCAGTTTAGTGGAGGGGACAGGGGGCTTCACCGGGGAGCTGTTTTTT. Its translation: CASSLVEGTGGFTGELFF.

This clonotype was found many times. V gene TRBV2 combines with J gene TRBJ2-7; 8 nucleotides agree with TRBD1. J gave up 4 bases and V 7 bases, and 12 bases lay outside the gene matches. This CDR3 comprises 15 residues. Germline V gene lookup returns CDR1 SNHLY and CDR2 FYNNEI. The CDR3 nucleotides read TGTGCCAGCAAATTAGCCGAGACAGGGGTTTACGAGCAGTACTTC. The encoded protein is CASKLAETGVYEQYF.

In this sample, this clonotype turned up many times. The CDR3 loop is CASSYWTTGYGYTF. CDR3 nucleotide sequence: TGTGCCAGCAGTTATTGGACAACAGGTTATGGCTACACCTTC. V usage is TRBV6-5 and J usage is TRBJ1-2; TRBD1 is a possible D gene (5 bases). CDR3 length: 14 residues. Germline CDR1 MNHEY, CDR2 SVGAGI. V gave up 3 bases and J gave up 5 bases, with 13 bases separating them.

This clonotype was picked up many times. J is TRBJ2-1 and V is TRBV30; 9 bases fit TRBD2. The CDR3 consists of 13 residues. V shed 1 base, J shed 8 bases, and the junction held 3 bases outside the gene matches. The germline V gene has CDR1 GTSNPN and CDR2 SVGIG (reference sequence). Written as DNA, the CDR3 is TGTGCCTGGAGTGGCGGGGGGGCCTATGAGCAGTTCTTC. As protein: CAWSGGGAYEQFF.

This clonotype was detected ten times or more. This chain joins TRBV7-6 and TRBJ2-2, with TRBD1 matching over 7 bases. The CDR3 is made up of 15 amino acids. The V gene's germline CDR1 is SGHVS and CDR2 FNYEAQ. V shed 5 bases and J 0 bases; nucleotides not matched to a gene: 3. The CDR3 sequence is CASSGTAPNTGELFF. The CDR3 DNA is TGTGCCAGCAGCGGGACAGCCCCGAACACCGGGGAGCTGTTTTTT.

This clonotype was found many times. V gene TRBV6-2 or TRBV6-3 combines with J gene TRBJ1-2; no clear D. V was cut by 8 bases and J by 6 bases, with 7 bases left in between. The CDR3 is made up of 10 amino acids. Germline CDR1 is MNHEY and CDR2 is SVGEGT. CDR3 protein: CASGPDGYTF. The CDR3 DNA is TGTGCCAGCGGGCCCGATGGCTACACCTTC.

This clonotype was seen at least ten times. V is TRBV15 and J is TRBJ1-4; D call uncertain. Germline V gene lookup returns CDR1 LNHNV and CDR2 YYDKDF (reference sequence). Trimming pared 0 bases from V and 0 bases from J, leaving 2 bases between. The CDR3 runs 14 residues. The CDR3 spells CATSREATNEKLFF. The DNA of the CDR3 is TGTGCCACCAGCAGAGAAGCAACTAATGAAAAACTGTTTTTT.

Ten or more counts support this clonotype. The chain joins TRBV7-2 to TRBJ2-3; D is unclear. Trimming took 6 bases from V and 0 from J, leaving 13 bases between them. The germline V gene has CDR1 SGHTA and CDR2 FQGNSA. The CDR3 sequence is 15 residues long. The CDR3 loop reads CASRNTYLSTDTQYF. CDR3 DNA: TGTGCCAGCAGAAACACATACCTTAGCACAGATACGCAGTATTTT.

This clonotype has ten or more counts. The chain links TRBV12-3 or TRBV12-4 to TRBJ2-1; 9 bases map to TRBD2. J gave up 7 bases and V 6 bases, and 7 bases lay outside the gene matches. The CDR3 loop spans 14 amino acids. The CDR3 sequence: CASRTGLASNEQFF. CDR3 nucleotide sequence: TGTGCCAGCAGGACGGGACTAGCCAGTAATGAGCAGTTCTTC.

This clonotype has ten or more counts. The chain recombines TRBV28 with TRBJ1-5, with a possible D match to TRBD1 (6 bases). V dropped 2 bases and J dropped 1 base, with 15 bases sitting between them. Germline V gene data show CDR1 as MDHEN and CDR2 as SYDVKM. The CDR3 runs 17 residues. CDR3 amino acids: CASSLRGTGVSNQPQHF. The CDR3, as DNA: TGTGCCAGCAGTTTAAGGGGGACGGGGGTAAGCAATCAGCCCCAGCATTTT.

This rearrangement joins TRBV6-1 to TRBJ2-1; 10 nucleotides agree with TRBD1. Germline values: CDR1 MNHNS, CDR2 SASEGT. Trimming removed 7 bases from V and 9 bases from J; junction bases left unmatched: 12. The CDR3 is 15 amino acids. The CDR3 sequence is CASTSTGGAWGEQFF. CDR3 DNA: TGTGCCAGCACCTCGACAGGGGGCGCTTGGGGTGAGCAGTTCTTC.

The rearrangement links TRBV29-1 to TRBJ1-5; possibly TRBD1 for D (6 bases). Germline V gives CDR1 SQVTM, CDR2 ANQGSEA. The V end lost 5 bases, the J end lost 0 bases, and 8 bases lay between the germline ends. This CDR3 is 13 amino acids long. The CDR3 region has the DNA TGCAGCGTTAGACAGGATAGCAATCAGCCCCAGCATTTT. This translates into CSVRQDSNQPQHF.

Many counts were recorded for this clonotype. CDR3 DNA sequence: TGTGCCAGCAGCGTAGGAAGACAGGGCATCGATGAGCAGTTCTTC. It is translated as CASSVGRQGIDEQFF. The chain joins TRBV9 to TRBJ2-1; 7 bases line up with TRBD1. V shed 0 bases and J 8 bases; nucleotides not matched to a gene: 8. CDR3 length: 15 amino acids. The V gene's germline CDR1 is SGDLS and CDR2 YYNGEE.

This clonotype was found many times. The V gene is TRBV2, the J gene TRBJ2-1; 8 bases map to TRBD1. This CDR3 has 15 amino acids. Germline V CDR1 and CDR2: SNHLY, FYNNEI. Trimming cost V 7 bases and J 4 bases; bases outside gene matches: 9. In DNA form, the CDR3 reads TGTGCCAGCACCTACGGGACAGGAGAGTACAATGAGCAGTTCTTC. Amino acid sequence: CASTYGTGEYNEQFF.